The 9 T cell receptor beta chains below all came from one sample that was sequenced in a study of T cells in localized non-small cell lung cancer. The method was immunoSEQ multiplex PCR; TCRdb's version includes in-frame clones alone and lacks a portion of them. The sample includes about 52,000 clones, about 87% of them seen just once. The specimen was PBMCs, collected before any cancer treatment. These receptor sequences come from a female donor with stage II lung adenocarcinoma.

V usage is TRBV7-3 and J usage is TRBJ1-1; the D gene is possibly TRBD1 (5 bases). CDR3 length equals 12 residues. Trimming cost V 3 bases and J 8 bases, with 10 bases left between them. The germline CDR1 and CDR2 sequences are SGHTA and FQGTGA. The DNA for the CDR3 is TGTGCCAGCAGCTTCCTGGGGGGAGAAGCTTTCTTT. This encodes CASSFLGGEAFF.

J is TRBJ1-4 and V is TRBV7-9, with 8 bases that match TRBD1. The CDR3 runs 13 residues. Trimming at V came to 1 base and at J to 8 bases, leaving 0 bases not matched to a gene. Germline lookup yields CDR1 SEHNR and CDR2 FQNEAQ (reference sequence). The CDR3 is CASSLGTGEKLFF. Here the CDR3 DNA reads TGTGCCAGCAGCTTAGGGACAGGGGAAAAACTGTTTTTT.

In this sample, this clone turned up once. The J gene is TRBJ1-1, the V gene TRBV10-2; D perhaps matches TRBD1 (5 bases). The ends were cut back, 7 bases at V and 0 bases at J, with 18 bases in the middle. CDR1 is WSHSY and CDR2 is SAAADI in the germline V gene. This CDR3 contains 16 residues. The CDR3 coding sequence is TGCGCCAGCATGTGGGGCTCGGATTCCCTGAACACTGAAGCTTTCTTT. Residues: CASMWGSDSLNTEAFF.

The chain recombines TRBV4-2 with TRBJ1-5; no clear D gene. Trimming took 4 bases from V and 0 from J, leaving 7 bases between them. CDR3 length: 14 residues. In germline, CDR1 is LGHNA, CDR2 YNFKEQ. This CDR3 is CASSLGLSNQPQHF. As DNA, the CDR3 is TGTGCCAGCAGCCTCGGACTTAGCAATCAGCCCCAGCATTTT.

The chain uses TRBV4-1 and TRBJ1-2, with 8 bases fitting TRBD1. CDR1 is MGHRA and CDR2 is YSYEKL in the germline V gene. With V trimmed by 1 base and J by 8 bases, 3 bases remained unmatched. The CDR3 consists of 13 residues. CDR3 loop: CASSQGTGKGYTF. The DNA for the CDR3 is TGCGCCAGCAGCCAAGGGACAGGGAAAGGCTACACCTTC.

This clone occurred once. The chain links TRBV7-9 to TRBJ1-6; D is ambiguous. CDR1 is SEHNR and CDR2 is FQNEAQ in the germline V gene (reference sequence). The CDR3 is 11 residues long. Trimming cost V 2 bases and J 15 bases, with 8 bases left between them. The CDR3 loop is CASSLSEVLHF. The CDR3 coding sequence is TGTGCCAGCAGCTTATCCGAGGTCCTCCACTTT.

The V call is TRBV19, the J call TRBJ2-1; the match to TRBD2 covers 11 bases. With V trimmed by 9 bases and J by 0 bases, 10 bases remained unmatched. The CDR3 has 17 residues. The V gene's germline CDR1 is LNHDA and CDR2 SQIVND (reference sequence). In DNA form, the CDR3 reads TGTGCCAGGCTTGGACTAGCGGGCTTAAGCTCCTACAATGAGCAGTTCTTC. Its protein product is CARLGLAGLSSYNEQFF.

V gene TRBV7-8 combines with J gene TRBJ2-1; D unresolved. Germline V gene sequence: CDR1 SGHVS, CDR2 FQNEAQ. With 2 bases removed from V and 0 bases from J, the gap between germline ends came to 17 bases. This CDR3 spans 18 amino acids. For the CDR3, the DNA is TGTGCCAGCAGCTTAAGCAGTCAGGCTTCTAGCTCCTACAATGAGCAGTTCTTC. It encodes CASSLSSQASSSYNEQFF.

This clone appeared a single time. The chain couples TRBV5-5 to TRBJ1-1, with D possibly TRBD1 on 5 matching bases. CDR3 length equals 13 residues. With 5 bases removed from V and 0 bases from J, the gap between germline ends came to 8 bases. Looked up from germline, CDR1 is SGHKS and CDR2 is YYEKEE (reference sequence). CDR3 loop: CASRTDLNTEAFF. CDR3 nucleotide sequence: TGTGCCAGCAGGACAGACTTGAACACTGAAGCTTTCTTT.